This entry features one T cell receptor beta chain sequence. Its matching antigen is unknown. The data belong to a study of post-analysis software for immune sequencing data. Study as a whole: Courses of disease covered relapsing-remitting, secondary progressive and progressive-relapsing multiple sclerosis.

There are 15 residues in the CDR3. V was clipped by 3 bases and J by 6 bases; unmatched bases: 7. From germline, CDR1 is MGHRA and CDR2 YSYEKL. The library was made from cDNA and included unique molecular identifiers. There were roughly 1 to 11 million T cells, and 450,000 to 550,000 cDNA molecules came from them. TCRdb fed the PCR reads into MiXCR, producing one record per CDR3 protein. The table lists some 700,000 distinct CDR3 sequences, more than 50% of them singletons, with about 11% in the top ten. Overall study findings and caveats: Strong same-batch co-clustering of samples appeared with F measure clustering. Comparison of patients with controls showed roughly five TRBV segments more frequent in patients, TRBV5-6, TRBV5-1 and TRBV20-1 among them. People with multiple sclerosis had a significantly lower normalized Chao1 diversity than controls did.

J is TRBJ2-7 and V is TRBV4-1; 11 bases agree with TRBD2. This clonotype originated in a girl aged 2 to 10 with multiple sclerosis. Input material: blood. In nucleotides, the CDR3 is TGCGCCAGCAGCCAGGTACTAGCGGGAGTAGGCGAGCAGTACTTC. Its translation: CASSQVLAGVGEQYF.